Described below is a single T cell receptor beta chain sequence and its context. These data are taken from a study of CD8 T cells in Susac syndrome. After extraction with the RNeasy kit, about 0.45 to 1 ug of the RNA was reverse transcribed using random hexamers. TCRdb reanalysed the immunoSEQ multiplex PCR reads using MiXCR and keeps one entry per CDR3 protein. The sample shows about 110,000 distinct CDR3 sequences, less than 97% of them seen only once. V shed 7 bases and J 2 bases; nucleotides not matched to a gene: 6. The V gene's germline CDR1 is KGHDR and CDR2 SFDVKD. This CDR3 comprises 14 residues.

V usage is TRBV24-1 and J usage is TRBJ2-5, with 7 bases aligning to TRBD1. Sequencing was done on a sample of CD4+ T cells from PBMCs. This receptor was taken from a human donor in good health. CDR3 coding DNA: TGTGCCACCAGCTCAGGGGGTCAACAAGAGACCCAGTACTTC. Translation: CATSSGGQQETQYF.